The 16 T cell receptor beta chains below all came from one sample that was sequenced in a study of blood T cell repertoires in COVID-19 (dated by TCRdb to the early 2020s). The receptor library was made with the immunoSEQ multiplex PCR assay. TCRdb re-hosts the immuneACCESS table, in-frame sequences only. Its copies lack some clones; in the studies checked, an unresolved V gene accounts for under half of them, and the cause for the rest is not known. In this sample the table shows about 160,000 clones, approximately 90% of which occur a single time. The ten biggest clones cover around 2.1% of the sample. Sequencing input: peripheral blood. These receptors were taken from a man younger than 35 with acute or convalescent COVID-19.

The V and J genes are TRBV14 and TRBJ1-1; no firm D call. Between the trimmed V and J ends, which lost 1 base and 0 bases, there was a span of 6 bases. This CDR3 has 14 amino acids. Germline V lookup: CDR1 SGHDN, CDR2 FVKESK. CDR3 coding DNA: TGTGCCAGCAGCCAAGTGGCCGTGAACACTGAAGCTTTCTTT. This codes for CASSQVAVNTEAFF.

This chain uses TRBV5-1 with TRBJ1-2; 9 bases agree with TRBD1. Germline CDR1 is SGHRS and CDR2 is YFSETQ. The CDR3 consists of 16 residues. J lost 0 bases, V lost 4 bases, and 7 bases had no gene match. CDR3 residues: CASSPRTGATNYGYTF. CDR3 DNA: TGCGCCAGCAGCCCGAGGACAGGGGCGACTAACTATGGCTACACCTTC.

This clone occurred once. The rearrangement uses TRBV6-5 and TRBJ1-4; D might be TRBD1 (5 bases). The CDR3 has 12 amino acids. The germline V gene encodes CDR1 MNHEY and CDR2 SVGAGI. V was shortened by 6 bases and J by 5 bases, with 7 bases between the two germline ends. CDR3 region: CASREGNEKLFF. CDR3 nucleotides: TGTGCCAGCAGGGAGGGGAATGAAAAACTGTTTTTT.

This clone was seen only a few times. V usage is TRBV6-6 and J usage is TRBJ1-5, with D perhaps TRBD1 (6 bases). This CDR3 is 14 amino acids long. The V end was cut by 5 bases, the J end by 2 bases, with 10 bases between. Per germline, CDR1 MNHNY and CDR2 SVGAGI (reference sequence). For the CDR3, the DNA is TGTGCCAGCAGTCGGGACAAACGCAATCAGCCCCAGCATTTT. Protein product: CASSRDKRNQPQHF.

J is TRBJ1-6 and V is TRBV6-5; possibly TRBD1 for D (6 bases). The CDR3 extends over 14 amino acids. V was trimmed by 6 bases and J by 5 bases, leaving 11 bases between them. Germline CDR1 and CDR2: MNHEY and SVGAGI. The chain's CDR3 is CASRFTGHNSPLHF. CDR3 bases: TGTGCCAGCAGATTTACAGGGCATAATTCACCCCTCCACTTT.

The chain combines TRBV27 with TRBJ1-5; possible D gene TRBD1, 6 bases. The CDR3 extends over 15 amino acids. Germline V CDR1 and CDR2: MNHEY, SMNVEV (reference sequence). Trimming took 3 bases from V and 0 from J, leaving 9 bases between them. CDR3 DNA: TGTGCCAGCAGTTTCCACAGGGATAGCAATCAGCCCCAGCATTTT. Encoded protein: CASSFHRDSNQPQHF.

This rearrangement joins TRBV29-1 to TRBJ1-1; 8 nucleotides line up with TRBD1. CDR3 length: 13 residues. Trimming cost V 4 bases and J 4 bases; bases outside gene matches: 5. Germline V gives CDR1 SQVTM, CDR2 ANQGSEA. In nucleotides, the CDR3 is TGCAGCGTTGGCCGACAGGGGTTCACTGAAGCTTTCTTT. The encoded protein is CSVGRQGFTEAFF.

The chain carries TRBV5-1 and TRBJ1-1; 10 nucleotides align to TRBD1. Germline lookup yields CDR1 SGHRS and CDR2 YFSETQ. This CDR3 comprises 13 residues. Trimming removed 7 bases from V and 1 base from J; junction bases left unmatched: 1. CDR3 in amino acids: CASRDRGNTEAFF. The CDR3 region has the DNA TGCGCCAGCCGGGACAGGGGGAACACTGAAGCTTTCTTT.

For the CDR3, the DNA is TGTGCCAGCACCCAACGGGGAGGGGGAAGGTCTGGCTACACCTTC. Translation gives CASTQRGGGRSGYTF. The V gene is TRBV6-5, the J gene TRBJ1-2, with a possible D match to TRBD1 (6 bases). V was clipped by 7 bases and J by 7 bases, with 22 bases between them. The CDR3 loop spans 15 amino acids. CDR1 and CDR2 (germline): MNHEY, SVGAGI.

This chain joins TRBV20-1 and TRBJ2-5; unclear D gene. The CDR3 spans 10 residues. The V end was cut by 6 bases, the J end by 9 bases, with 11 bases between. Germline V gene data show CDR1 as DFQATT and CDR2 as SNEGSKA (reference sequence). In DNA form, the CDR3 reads TGCAGTGCCACTTTCCCCCCCCAGTACTTC. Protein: CSATFPPQYF.

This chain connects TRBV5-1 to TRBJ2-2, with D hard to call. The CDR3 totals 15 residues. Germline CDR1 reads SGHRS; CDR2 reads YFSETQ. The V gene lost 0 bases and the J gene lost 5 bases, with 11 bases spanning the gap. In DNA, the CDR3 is TGCGCCAGCAGCTTGGTATTAGGCGGTACCGGGGAGCTGTTTTTT. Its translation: CASSLVLGGTGELFF.

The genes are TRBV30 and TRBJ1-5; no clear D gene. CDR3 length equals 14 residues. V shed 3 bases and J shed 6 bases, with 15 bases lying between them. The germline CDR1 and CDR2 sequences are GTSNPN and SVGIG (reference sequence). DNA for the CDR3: TGTGCCTGGAGCGAAGGAGGGTCCGGTCAGCCCCAGCATTTT. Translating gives CAWSEGGSGQPQHF.

The CDR3 spells CASSLEFEHYSGNTIYF. In nucleotides, the CDR3 is TGCGCCAGCAGCTTGGAGTTTGAGCACTACTCTGGAAACACCATATATTTT. V usage is TRBV5-1 and J usage is TRBJ1-3, with D hard to call. Trimming pared 0 bases from V and 0 bases from J, leaving 13 bases between. Germline V gene data show CDR1 as SGHRS and CDR2 as YFSETQ. The CDR3 spans 17 residues.

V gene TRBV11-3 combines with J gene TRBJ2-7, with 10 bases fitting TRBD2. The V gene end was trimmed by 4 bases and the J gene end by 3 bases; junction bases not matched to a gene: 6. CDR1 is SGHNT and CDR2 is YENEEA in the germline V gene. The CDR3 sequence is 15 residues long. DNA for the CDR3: TGTGCCAGCAGCTGGGGAGCGGGGGGGAACTACGAGCAGTACTTC. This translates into CASSWGAGGNYEQYF.

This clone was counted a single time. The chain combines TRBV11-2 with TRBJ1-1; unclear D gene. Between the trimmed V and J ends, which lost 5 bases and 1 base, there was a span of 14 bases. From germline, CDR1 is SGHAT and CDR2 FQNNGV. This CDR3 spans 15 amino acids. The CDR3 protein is CASSLRGLSNTEAFF. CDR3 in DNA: TGTGCCAGCAGCCTCAGAGGACTCTCGAACACTGAAGCTTTCTTT.

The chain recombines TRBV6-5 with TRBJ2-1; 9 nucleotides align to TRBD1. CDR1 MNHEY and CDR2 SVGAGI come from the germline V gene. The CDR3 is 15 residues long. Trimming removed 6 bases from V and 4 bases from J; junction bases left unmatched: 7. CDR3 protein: CASRYRGLSYNEQFF. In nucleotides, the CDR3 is TGTGCCAGCAGGTACAGGGGGCTAAGTTACAATGAGCAGTTCTTC.